The present TCR beta chain was sequenced within a study of blood T cell repertoires in COVID-19. Original analysis: Amplification of reference gene primers was used by the study to estimate nucleated cell counts. Repertoires were generated with immunoSEQ multiplex PCR, while TCRdb's copy carries only in-frame clones and drops some. That table furnishes V, J and clone size, whereas the DNA furnished D and trimming. The sample includes fewer than 90,000 clones, 88% of them seen just once. Specimen: peripheral blood. The TCR sequence derives from a human donor in a cohort sampled during active COVID-19.

CDR3 residues: CASSPEENTEAFF. CDR3 nucleotides: TGTGCCAGCTCACCAGAGGAGAACACTGAAGCTTTCTTT. This chain uses TRBV18 with TRBJ1-1; no reliable D call. Trimming removed 2 bases at V and 1 base at J, with 5 bases between. CDR1 KGHSH and CDR2 LQKENI come from the germline V gene. CDR3 length: 13 residues.